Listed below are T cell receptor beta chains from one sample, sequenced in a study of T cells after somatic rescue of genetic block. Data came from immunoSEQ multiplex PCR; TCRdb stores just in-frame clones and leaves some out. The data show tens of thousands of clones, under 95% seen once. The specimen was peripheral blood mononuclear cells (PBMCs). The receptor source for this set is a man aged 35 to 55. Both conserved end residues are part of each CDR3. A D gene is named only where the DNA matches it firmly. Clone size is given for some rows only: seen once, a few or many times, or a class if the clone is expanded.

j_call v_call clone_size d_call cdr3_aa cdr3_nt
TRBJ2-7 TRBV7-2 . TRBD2 CASSPGTSGPQNF TGTGCCAGCAGCCCCGGGACTAGCGGCCCCCAAAACTTC
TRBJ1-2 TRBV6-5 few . CASRPRFNYGYTF TGTGCCAGCAGACCGCGGTTTAACTATGGCTACACCTTC
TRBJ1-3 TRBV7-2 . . CASSLAVQNRGNTIYF TGTGCCAGCAGCTTAGCGGTCCAGAACAGAGGAAACACCATATATTTT
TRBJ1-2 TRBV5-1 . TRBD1 CASSLRTGGSGYGYTF TGCGCCAGCAGCCTTAGGACAGGGGGCTCGGGATATGGCTACACCTTC
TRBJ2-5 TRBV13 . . CASKGTGGQTQYF TGTGCCAGCAAGGGGACTGGCGGGCAGACCCAGTACTTC
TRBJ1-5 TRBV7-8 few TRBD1 CASRADRSSNQPQHF TGTGCCAGCAGAGCGGACAGGAGTAGCAATCAGCCCCAGCATTTT
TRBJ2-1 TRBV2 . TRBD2 CASSDTLAGGGEQFF TGTGCCAGCAGTGACACCCTAGCGGGGGGTGGTGAGCAGTTCTTC
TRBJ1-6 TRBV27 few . CASSSGRGSPLHF TGTGCCAGCAGCTCGGGTCGAGGTTCACCCCTCCACTTT
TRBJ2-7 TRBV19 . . CASSAGLGTYEQYF TGTGCCAGTAGCGCGGGGCTCGGGACCTACGAGCAGTACTTC
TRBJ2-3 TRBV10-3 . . CAISDWDSGTDTQYF TGTGCCATCAGTGACTGGGACTCTGGCACAGATACGCAGTATTTT
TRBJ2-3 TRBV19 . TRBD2 CASSIWGLAASTDTQYF TGTGCCAGTAGTATTTGGGGACTAGCGGCTAGCACAGATACGCAGTATTTT
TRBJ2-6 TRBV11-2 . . CASSFRGSGNSGANVLTF TGTGCCAGCAGCTTCAGGGGAAGTGGGAATTCTGGGGCCAACGTCCTGACTTTC
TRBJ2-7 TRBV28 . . CASSPGPHEQYF TGTGCCAGCTCCCCGGGGCCACACGAGCAGTACTTC
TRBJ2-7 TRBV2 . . CASSAGSYEQYF TGTGCCAGCAGCGCAGGGTCCTACGAGCAGTACTTC
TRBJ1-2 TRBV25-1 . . CASSEFYGYTF TGTGCCAGCAGTGAATTCTATGGCTACACCTTC
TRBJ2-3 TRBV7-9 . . CASSLAWTDTQYF TGTGCCAGCAGCTTAGCCTGGACAGATACGCAGTATTTT
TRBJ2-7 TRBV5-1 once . CASSPAASASYEQYF TGCGCCAGCAGCCCAGCGGCTAGCGCCTCCTACGAGCAGTACTTC
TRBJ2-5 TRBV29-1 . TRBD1 CSVTGQFQETQYF TGCAGCGTTACGGGACAGTTCCAAGAGACCCAGTACTTC
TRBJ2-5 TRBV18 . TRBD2 CASSPSSGLAGGQETQYF TGTGCCAGCTCACCATCCAGCGGACTAGCGGGAGGCCAAGAGACCCAGTACTTC
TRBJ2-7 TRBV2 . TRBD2 CASTRLAGGAYEQYF TGTGCCAGCACCCGACTAGCCGGGGGTGCCTACGAGCAGTACTTC
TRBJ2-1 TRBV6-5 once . CASSWASNNEQFF TGTGCCAGCAGTTGGGCTAGCAACAATGAGCAGTTCTTC
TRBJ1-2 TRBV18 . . CASSPPRSYGYTF TGTGCCAGCTCACCACCCAGGAGCTATGGCTACACCTTC
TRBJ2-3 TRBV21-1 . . CASSKAVGRGGWTDTQYF TGTGCCAGCAGCAAAGCGGTGGGGCGGGGGGGCTGGACAGATACGCAGTATTTT
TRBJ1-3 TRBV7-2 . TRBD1 CASSLGTGGNTIYF TGTGCCAGCAGCTTAGGGACAGGGGGAAACACCATATATTTT
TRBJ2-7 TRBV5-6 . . CASSLRWGAYEQYF TGTGCCAGCAGCTTACGGTGGGGGGCCTACGAGCAGTACTTC
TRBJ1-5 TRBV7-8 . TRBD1 CASSSDRVQPQHF TGTGCCAGCAGCTCGGACAGGGTGCAGCCCCAGCATTTT
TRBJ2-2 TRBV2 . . CASSDPDILAGELFF TGTGCCAGCAGCGACCCGGACATCCTCGCCGGGGAGCTGTTTTTT
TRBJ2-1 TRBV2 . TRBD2 CASSERRSGDEQFF TGTGCCAGCAGTGAACGGCGGAGCGGGGATGAGCAGTTCTTC
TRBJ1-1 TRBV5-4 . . CASSLATGNTEAFF TGTGCCAGCAGCTTGGCAACAGGGAACACTGAAGCTTTCTTT
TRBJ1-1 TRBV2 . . CASSEGINTEAFF TGTGCCAGCAGTGAAGGTATTAACACTGAAGCTTTCTTT
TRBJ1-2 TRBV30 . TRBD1 CAWAPAGTGGGYTF TGTGCCTGGGCCCCAGCCGGGACAGGGGGTGGCTACACCTTC